This T cell receptor beta chain stems from a study of vaccination effects on CD4 cells after COVID-19. Study context: Sampling occurred a median 72 days post second dose, range 14 to 241.

Cells that had been cultured for 10 days were the source of isolated CD4+ T cells. All participants had two doses of either the BNT162b2 or mRNA-1273 vaccine. Nucleocapsid antibodies were negative in the vaccine recipients, who had never had SARS-CoV-2 infection. Comment on this clone: The antigen is unknown.

CDR3 length: 14 amino acids. Germline V gene sequence: CDR1 SGHTA, CDR2 FQGNSA. The V end lost 3 bases, the J end lost 4 bases, and 12 bases lay between the germline ends. The assay was immunoSEQ multiplex PCR, and TCRdb's table has in-frame clones only and misses some. The table has about 73,000 clones, about 73% seen once; the top ten hold about 2.3%. This receptor was obtained from a human donor who received a COVID-19 vaccine. Sequenced here: CD4+ T cells from PBMCs cultured without peptide, sampled after COVID-19 vaccination. The V call is TRBV7-2, the J call TRBJ1-1; D is uncertain. The CDR3 is CASSFNNLVTEAFF. CDR3 DNA sequence: TGTGCCAGCAGCTTCAATAATTTGGTCACTGAAGCTTTCTTT.